This note documents a single T cell receptor (beta chain) sequence. What it binds is unknown. This entry belongs to a study of OX40 agonist ivuxolimab in advanced cancers. Study findings and constraints: Antigen specificity of clonally expanded peripheral T cells was not established.

Generated by immunoSEQ multiplex PCR, the TCRdb table keeps only in-frame clones and is missing some. The data contain about 79,000 clones, roughly 85% of them singletons. This TCR was recovered from an adult with an advanced solid tumor such as melanoma, head and neck, liver or kidney cancer. The material was CD4+ or CD8+ T cells sorted from blood, obtained in a trial of the OX40 agonist ivuxolimab.

CDR3 region: CAIGDRVYEQYF. The CDR3 DNA follows: TGTGCCATCGGGGACAGGGTATACGAGCAGTACTTC. The chain has TRBV28 and TRBJ2-7, with 9 bases aligning to TRBD1. There are 12 residues in the CDR3. Unmatched junction bases numbered 5, after V lost 10 bases and J lost 4 bases. Looked up from germline, CDR1 is MDHEN and CDR2 is SYDVKM.